This TCR beta chain was sequenced for a study of identical twins. In the case of this clonotype: Antigen unknown.

The CDR3 contains 14 residues. Through template switching, a universal primer site was introduced, and the cDNA contained unique molecular identifiers. TCRdb passed the 5' RACE reads through MiXCR, listing each CDR3 protein once. Of approximately 670,000 distinct CDR3 sequences in the sample, less than 7% were seen once. Study conclusions and caveats: Invariant MAIT and iNKT cells could partly confound zero-insertion analyses. Insertions were fewer in abundant cord blood beta clonotypes, whereas memory repertoires showed none of this pattern. Some out-of-frame alpha sequences were shared by twins, and these showed excess low generation probability.

The material sequenced was naive T cells sorted from blood. The chain couples TRBV21-1 to TRBJ2-1; the table calls TRBD2, which could not be checked here. TRBV21-1 represents a pseudogene. The sequence derives from a man in his late teens or twenties in good health. In DNA form, the CDR3 reads TGTGCCAGCAGCCCACTAGCGGGAGTTGGTGAGCAGTTCTTC. Its translation: CASSPLAGVGEQFF.